This T cell receptor (beta chain) is from a study of shared clonotypes between healthy human individuals. Looking at the study overall: Donor composition was a couple of women and three men, aged 18 to 49. CD8 memory received one plate per donor, CD8 naive two, CD4 memory three and CD4 naive three.

Germline lookup yields CDR1 GTSNPN and CDR2 SVGIG (reference sequence). V shed 8 bases and J shed 12 bases, with 13 bases lying between them. The CDR3 totals 10 residues. Profiling relied on immunoSEQ multiplex PCR, and the TCRdb table lists in-frame clones only, not all of them. This sample has more than 2 million clones, with 90% to 97% found just once. The sample comprised naive CD4+ T cells sorted from blood. The subset: CD45RA+ positively selected. The chain is built from TRBV30 and TRBJ1-4, with D perhaps TRBD1 (5 bases). The sequence was obtained from a man younger than 35 in good health. CDR3 DNA sequence: TGTGCCGGGTCGCTGGGGCAACTGTTTTTT. It specifies CAGSLGQLFF.